Each of the 6 T cell receptor beta chains below was sequenced from the same sample in a study of Ad26.COV2.S vaccination and SARS-CoV-2 variants (dated by TCRdb to the early 2020s). The treatment or condition label, read with the paper, signifies: 19 received Ad26.COV2.S at low or high dose, single or two shots; several received placebo; per-sample allocation not given. Repertoires of vaccine and placebo recipients were sequenced from samples taken on day 63 after the first injection. Library preparation employed the immunoSEQ multiplex PCR assay. Entries here come from immuneACCESS through TCRdb and include only in-frame sequences with V and J called. Some clones fail to appear in such tables; in the studies checked, an unresolved V gene covers under half of the shortfall, and the cause of the remainder is unknown. The sample contains a few hundred thousand clones, roughly 90% of them found a single time. Of the sample, over 1.5% is held by the ten largest clones.

Sequencing was performed on peripheral blood, taken in a trial of Ad26.COV2.S vaccine versus placebo. These receptors came from a person between 18 and 65 years old who received the Ad26.COV2.S COVID-19 vaccine or a placebo.

This rearrangement joins TRBV2 to TRBJ2-2; TRBD2 matches at 12 bases. The junction had 11 bases not matched to a gene; V was cut back by 4 bases and J by 5 bases. In germline, CDR1 is SNHLY, CDR2 FYNNEI. The CDR3 has 18 amino acids. The CDR3 spells CASSVPLRLAGVTGELFF. The CDR3 coding sequence is TGTGCCAGCAGTGTACCGTTGAGACTAGCGGGAGTAACCGGGGAGCTGTTTTTT. Variable domain in full (rest from reference TRBV2 and TRBJ2-2): EPEVTQTPSHQVTQMGQEVILRCVPISNHLYFYWYRQILGQKVEFLVSFYNNEISEKSEIFDDQFSVERPDGSNFTLKIRSTKLEDSAMYFCASSVPLRLAGVTGELFFGEGSRLTVL.

The table lists this clone with a count of one. The gene calls are TRBV4-3 and TRBJ1-1, with 9 nucleotides matching TRBD1. Trimming cost V 0 bases and J 0 bases; bases outside gene matches: 14. This CDR3 is built from 20 residues. From germline, CDR1 is LGHNA and CDR2 YSLEER. The CDR3 sequence is CASSQDWSSTGGVMNTEAFF. The CDR3 region has the DNA TGCGCCAGCAGCCAAGACTGGTCTTCGACAGGGGGGGTTATGAACACTGAAGCTTTCTTT.

The gene calls are TRBV7-2 and TRBJ2-7, with TRBD1 as a possible D gene (5 bases). The CDR3 is 16 residues long. V lost 0 bases and J 2 bases, leaving 14 bases between the germline ends. CDR1 and CDR2 from the germline V gene are SGHTA and FQGNSA. CDR3 sequence reads: CASSLASTGPTYEQYF. For the CDR3, the DNA is TGTGCCAGCAGCTTAGCGAGCACAGGTCCTACCTACGAGCAGTACTTC.

The chain employs TRBV29-1 and TRBJ2-1; D may be TRBD2 (5 bases). The CDR3 is made up of 12 amino acids. V was trimmed by 5 bases and J by 10 bases, leaving 15 bases between them. Per germline, CDR1 SQVTM and CDR2 ANQGSEA. CDR3 in amino acids: CSVRTEVLEQFF. The CDR3 nucleotides are TGCAGCGTTCGGACGGAGGTGCTCGAGCAGTTCTTC.

This clone was recorded only once. The genes are TRBV19 and TRBJ2-7, with D perhaps given as TRBD1 or TRBD2 (5 bases each). Germline V lookup: CDR1 LNHDA, CDR2 SQIVND (reference sequence). V lost 3 bases to trimming and J lost 6 bases, with 21 bases between them. This CDR3 spans 16 amino acids. The CDR3 coding sequence is TGTGCCAGTAGTATGGCGAGAAAGGGGACGTTCTTCGAGCAGTACTTC. Translating it yields CASSMARKGTFFEQYF.

This chain joins TRBV12-5 and TRBJ1-6; D gene ambiguous. This CDR3 has 19 residues. The V end was cut by 0 bases, the J end by 2 bases, with 17 bases between. Germline lookup yields CDR1 LGHNT and CDR2 FRNRAP. Here the CDR3 reads CASGLVLGSGYPYNSPLHF. Here the CDR3 DNA reads TGTGCTAGTGGTTTGGTACTTGGGTCCGGGTATCCCTATAATTCACCCCTCCACTTT.